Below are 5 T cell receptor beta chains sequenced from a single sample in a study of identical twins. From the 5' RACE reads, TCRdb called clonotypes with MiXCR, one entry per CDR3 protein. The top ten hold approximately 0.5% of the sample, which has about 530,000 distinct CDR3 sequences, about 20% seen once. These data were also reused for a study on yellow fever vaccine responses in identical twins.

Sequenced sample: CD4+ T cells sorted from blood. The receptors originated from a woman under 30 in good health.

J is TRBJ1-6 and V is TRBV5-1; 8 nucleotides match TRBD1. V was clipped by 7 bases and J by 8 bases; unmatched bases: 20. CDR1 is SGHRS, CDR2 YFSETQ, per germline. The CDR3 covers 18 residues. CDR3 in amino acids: CASAVDMVRGRSHSPLHF. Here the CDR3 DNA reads TGCGCCAGCGCCGTCGACATGGTCAGGGGGCGTTCGCATTCACCCCTCCACTTT.

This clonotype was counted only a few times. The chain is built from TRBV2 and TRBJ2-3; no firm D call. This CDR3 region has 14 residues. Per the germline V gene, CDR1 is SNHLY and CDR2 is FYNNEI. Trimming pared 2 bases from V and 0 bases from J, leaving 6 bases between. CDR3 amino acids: CASSERWSTDTQYF. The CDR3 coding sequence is TGTGCCAGCAGTGAACGGTGGAGCACAGATACGCAGTATTTT.

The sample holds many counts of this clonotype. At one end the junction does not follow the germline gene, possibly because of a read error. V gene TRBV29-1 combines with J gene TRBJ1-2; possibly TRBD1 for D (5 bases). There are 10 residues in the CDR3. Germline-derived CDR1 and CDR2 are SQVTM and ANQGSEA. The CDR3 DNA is TGCAGCGTTGAAGATGGGGCACCCATCTTC. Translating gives CSVEDGAPIF.

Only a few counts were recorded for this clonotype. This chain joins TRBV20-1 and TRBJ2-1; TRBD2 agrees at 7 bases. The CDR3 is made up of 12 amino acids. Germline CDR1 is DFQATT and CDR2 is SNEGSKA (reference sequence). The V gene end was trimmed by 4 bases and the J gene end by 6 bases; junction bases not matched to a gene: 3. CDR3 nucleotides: TGCAGTGCTATCAGACTAGCCAATGAGCAGTTCTTC. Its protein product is CSAIRLANEQFF.

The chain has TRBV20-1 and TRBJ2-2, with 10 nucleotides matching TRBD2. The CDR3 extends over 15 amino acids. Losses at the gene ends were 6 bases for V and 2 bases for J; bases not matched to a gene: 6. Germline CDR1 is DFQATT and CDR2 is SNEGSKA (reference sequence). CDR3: CSARKRGGNTGELFF. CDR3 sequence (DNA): TGCAGTGCCAGAAAGCGGGGGGGAAACACCGGGGAGCTGTTTTTT.